A selection of T cell receptor beta chains follows, all from one sample in a study of CD8 T cells in Susac syndrome. TCRdb reprocessed the immunoSEQ multiplex PCR reads with MiXCR, giving one entry per CDR3 protein. This sample has hundreds of thousands of distinct CDR3 sequences; 85% to 90% occur once, and the top ten carry under 0.15%. Sequencing was done on a sample of CD8+ T cells from PBMCs. These receptors all stem from a human donor with multiple sclerosis. CDR3s include the opening cysteine and the closing phenylalanine or tryptophan. A D gene is named only where the DNA matches it firmly. Clone size is shown for a subset of rows, as once, few, many or a class of expanded clone.

j_gene | abundance | v_gene | d_gene | CDR3nt | CDR3aa
TRBJ1-5 | . | TRBV12-3/TRBV12-4 | . | TGTGCCAGCACCCCTTGGGAAATCCATCAGCCCCAGCATTTT | CASTPWEIHQPQHF
TRBJ2-5 | . | TRBV5-4 | . | TGTGCCAGCAGCTTGGGGAACGGGGAGACCCAGTACTTC | CASSLGNGETQYF
TRBJ2-7 | . | TRBV5-4 | . | TGTGCCAGCAGCTTGGGGACAGCTCAAAAGGAGCAGTACTTC | CASSLGTAQKEQYF
TRBJ1-5 | . | TRBV5-1 | TRBD1 | TGCGCCAGCAGCTTGGAGGGGGCTGGGAATCAGCCCCAGCATTTT | CASSLEGAGNQPQHF
TRBJ2-7 | . | TRBV29-1 | . | TGCAGCGTTGTACTTATGACCTCCTACGAGCAGTACTTC | CSVVLMTSYEQYF
TRBJ1-1 | once | TRBV5-1 | . | TGCGCCAGCAGCTTGGCCTATAGAGGGTCGAACACTGAAGCTTTCTTT | CASSLAYRGSNTEAFF
TRBJ2-1 | . | TRBV30 | . | TGTGCCTGGAGTAGCTTGGAGAATGAGCAGTTCTTC | CAWSSLENEQFF
TRBJ2-7 | . | TRBV19 | . | TGTGCCAGTAGTATTAATTTCGGGGTCTCCTACGAGCAGTACTTC | CASSINFGVSYEQYF
TRBJ1-1 | . | TRBV5-1 | TRBD1 | TGCGCCAGCAGCTTTTTACAGGGGGCGGTGGATACTGAAGCTTTCTTT | CASSFLQGAVDTEAFF
TRBJ1-4 | . | TRBV5-4 | TRBD1 | TGTGCCAGCAGCACCGGGACAGGGGGTGACGAAAAACTGTTTTTT | CASSTGTGGDEKLFF
TRBJ2-3 | . | TRBV5-4 | TRBD2 | TGTGCCAGCAGCGCCCGGACTAGCGGGAACACAGATACGCAGTATTTT | CASSARTSGNTDTQYF
TRBJ1-1 | . | TRBV10-3 | TRBD1 | TGTGCCATCAGTGAGGGGGACAGGGTATTAGGGGCTGAAGCTTTCTTT | CAISEGDRVLGAEAFF
TRBJ2-2 | . | TRBV12-3/TRBV12-4 | . | TGTGCCAGCAGTTATGGTAGCGGGGAGCTGTTTTTT | CASSYGSGELFF
TRBJ2-5 | . | TRBV6-5 | TRBD1 | TGTGCCAGCAGTTACCAATCGATAAGTACCAACAGGGGGCCTAGACAAGAGACCCAGTACTTC | CASSYQSISTNRGPRQETQYF
TRBJ2-7 | once | TRBV19 | . | TGTGCCAGTAGTTTGACAGCCGGCCCTTCCTACGAGCAGTACTTC | CASSLTAGPSYEQYF
TRBJ2-1 | . | TRBV27 | TRBD1 | TGTGCCAGCAGTACAGGGGGAGGTCACCTGAAGAGCTCCTACAATGAGCAGTTCTTC | CASSTGGGHLKSSYNEQFF
TRBJ2-1 | . | TRBV27 | TRBD2 | TGTGCCAGCAGTTCGAGGACTAGCGGGCTATACAATGAGCAGTTCTTC | CASSSRTSGLYNEQFF
TRBJ1-6 | . | TRBV2 | . | TGTGCCAGCGCGACAGGAATCTTCAATTCACCCCTCCACTTT | CASATGIFNSPLHF
TRBJ1-2 | . | TRBV5-8 | . | TGTGCCAGCAGCTTGATGGGAAACCCTAACTATGGCTACACCTTC | CASSLMGNPNYGYTF
TRBJ1-1 | . | TRBV4-1 | . | TGCGCCAGCAGCCAAGTAACGTCCTACACTGAAGCTTTCTTT | CASSQVTSYTEAFF